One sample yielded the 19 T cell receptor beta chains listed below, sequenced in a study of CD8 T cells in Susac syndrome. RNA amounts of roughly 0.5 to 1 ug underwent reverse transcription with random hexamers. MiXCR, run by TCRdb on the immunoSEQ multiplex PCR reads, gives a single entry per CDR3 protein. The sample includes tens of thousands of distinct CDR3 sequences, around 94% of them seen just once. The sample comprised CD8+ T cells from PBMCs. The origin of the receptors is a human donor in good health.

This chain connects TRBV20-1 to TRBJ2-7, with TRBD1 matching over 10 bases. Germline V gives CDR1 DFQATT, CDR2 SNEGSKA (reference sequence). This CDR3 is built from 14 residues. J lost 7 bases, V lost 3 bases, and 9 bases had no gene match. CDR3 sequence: CSARGTGTGVEQYF. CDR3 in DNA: TGCAGTGCTAGGGGAACCGGGACAGGGGTTGAGCAGTACTTC.

The CDR3 protein is CASSSHPAGGPETQYF. The CDR3 region has the DNA TGTGCCAGCAGCTCCCACCCCGCGGGGGGGCCGGAGACCCAGTACTTC. The gene calls are TRBV11-2 and TRBJ2-5, with 9 bases aligning to TRBD2. CDR3 length: 16 amino acids. Germline CDR1 and CDR2: SGHAT and FQNNGV. V was pared by 4 bases and J by 5 bases, with 11 bases of the junction left unmatched.

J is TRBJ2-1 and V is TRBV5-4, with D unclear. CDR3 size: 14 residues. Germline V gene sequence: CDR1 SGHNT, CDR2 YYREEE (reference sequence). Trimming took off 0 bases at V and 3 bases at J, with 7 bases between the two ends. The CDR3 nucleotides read TGTGCCAGCAGCTTGGCGGCCAGCTACAATGAGCAGTTCTTC. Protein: CASSLAASYNEQFF.

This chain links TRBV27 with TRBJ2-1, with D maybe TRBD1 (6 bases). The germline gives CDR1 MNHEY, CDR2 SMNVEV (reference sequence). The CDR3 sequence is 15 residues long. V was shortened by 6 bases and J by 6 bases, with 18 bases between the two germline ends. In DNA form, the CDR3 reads TGTGCCAGCAGATCCCAGGGGTCGAACCTCAATGAGCAGTTCTTC. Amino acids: CASRSQGSNLNEQFF.

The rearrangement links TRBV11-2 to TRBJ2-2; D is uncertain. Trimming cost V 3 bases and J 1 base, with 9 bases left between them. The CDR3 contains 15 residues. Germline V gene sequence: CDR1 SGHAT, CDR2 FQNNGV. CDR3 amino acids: CASSLWLGNTGELFF. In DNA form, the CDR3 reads TGTGCCAGCAGCTTGTGGCTAGGGAACACCGGGGAGCTGTTTTTT.

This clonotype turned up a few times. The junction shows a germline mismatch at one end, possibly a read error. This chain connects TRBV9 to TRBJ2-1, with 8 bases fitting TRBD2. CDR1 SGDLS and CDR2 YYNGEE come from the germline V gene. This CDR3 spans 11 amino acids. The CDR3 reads CASSVGTSRVF. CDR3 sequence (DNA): TGTGCCAGCAGCGTAGGGACTAGCCGAGTCTTC.

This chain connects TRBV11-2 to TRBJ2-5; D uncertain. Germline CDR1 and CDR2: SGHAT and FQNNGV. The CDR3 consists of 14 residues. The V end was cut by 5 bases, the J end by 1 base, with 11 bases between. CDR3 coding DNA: TGTGCCAGCAGCCCCAGGCGGAGCCAAGAGACCCAGTACTTC. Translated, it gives CASSPRRSQETQYF.

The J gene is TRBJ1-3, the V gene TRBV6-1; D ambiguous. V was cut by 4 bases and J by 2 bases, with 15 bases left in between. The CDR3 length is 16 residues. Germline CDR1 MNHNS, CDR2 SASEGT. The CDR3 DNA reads TGTGCCAGCAGTGGTGAGTCGGAATCGACTGGAAACACCATATATTTT. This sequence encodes CASSGESESTGNTIYF.

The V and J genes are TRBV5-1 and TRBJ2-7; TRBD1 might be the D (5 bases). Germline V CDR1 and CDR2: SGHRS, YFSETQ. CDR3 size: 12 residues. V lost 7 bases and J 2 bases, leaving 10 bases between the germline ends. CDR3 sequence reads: CASYDSPYEQYF. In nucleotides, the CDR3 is TGCGCCAGCTACGACAGTCCCTACGAGCAGTACTTC.

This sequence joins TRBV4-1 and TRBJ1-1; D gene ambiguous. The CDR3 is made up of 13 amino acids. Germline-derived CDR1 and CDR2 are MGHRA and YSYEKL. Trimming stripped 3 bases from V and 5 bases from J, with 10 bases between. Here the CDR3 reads CASSQPGPTEAFF. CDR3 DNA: TGCGCCAGCAGCCAGCCCGGGCCGACTGAAGCTTTCTTT.

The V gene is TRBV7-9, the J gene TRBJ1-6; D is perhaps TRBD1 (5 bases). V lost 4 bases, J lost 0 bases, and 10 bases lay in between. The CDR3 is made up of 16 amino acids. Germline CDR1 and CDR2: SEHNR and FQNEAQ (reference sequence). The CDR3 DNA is TGTGCCAGCAGCTCCAGGGAGAGCTCCTATAATTCACCCCTCCACTTT. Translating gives CASSSRESSYNSPLHF.

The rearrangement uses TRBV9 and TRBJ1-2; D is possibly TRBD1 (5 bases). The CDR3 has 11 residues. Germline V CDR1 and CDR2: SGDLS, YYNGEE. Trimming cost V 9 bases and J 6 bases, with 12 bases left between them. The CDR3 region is CATGPLNGYTF. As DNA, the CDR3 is TGTGCCACGGGACCGCTGAATGGCTACACCTTC.

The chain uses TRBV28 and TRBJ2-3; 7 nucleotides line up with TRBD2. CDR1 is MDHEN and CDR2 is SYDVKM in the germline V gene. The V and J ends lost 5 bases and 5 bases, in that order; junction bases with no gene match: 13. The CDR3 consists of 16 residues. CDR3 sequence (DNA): TGTGCCAGCAGTATAGAAATTAGCGGGTATAAAGATACGCAGTATTTT. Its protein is CASSIEISGYKDTQYF.

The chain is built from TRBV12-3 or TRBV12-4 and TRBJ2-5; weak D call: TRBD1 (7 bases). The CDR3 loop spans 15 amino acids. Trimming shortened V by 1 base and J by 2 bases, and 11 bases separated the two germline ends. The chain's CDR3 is CASSLGGDRQETQYF. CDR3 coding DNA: TGTGCCAGCAGTTTAGGGGGGGACAGACAAGAGACCCAGTACTTC.

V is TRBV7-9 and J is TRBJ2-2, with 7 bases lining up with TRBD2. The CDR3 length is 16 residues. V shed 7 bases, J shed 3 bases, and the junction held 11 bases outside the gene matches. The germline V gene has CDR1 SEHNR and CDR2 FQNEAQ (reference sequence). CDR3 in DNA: TGTGCCAGCACCCATACTCTAGCGGAGGACACCGGGGAGCTGTTTTTT. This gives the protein CASTHTLAEDTGELFF. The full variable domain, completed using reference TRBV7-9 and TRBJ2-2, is DTGVSQNPRHKITKRGQNVTFRCDPISEHNRLYWYRQTLGQGPEFLTYFQNEAQLEKSRLLSDRFSAERPKGSFSTLEIQRTEQGDSAMYLCASTHTLAEDTGELFFGEGSRLTVL.

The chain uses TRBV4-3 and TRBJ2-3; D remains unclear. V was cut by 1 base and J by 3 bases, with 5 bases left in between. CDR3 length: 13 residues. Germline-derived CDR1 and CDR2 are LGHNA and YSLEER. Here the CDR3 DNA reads TGCGCCAGCAGCCAAGGCACGACAGATACGCAGTATTTT. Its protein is CASSQGTTDTQYF.

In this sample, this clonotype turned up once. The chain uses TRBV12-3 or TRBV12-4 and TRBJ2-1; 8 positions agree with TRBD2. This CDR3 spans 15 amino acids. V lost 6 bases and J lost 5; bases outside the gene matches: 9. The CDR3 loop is CASSPRLARDNEQFF. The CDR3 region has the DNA TGTGCCAGCAGCCCCCGACTAGCGCGGGACAATGAGCAGTTCTTC.

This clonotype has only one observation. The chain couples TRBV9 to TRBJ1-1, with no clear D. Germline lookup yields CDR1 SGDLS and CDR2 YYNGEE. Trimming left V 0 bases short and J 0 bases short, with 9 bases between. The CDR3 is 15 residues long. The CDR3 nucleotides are TGTGCCAGCAGCGTAGAGGGCAGTATGAACACTGAAGCTTTCTTT. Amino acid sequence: CASSVEGSMNTEAFF.

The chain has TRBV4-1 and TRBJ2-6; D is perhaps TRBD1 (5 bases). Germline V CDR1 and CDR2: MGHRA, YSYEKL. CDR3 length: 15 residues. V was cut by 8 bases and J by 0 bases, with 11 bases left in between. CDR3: CASGAGGSGANVLTF. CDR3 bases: TGCGCCAGCGGGGCAGGTGGCTCTGGGGCCAACGTCCTGACTTTC.